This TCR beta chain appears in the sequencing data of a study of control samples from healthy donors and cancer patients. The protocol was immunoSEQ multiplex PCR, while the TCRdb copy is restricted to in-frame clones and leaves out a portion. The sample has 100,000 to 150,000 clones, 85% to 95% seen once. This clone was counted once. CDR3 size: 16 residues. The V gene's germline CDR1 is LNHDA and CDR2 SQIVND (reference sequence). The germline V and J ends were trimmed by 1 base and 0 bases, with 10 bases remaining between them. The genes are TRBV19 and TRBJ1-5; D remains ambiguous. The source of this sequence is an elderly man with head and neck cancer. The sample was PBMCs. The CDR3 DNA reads TGTGCCAGTAGTATAGCCCCAGGTGGTAGCAATCAGCCCCAGCATTTT. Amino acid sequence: CASSIAPGGSNQPQHF.